This is a list of T cell receptor beta chains from one sample in a study of blood T cell repertoires in COVID-19. Profiling relied on immunoSEQ multiplex PCR, and the TCRdb table lists in-frame clones only, not all of them. The repertoire has 100,000 or so clones, approximately 83% of them found once; the top ten carry 2% to 3%. Sequencing input: PBMCs or T cells enriched from blood (not recorded which). All receptors come from a woman in her forties or fifties who had recovered from COVID-19. CDR3s include the opening cysteine and the closing phenylalanine or tryptophan. The D gene is left open where the match is weak. A clone size is listed for some rows: how often the clone was seen (once, few, many), or a class if it is expanded.

j_gene: TRBJ1-1
v_gene: TRBV5-1
abundance: .
d_gene: TRBD1
CDR3aa: CASSRQGPGMDTEAFF
CDR3nt: TGCGCCAGCAGCAGACAGGGTCCCGGGATGGACACTGAAGCTTTCTTT

j_gene: TRBJ2-5
v_gene: TRBV28
abundance: .
d_gene: .
CDR3aa: CASSLAGVGETQYF
CDR3nt: TGTGCCAGCAGTTTAGCAGGGGTTGGTGAGACCCAGTACTTC

j_gene: TRBJ2-1
v_gene: TRBV24-1
abundance: .
d_gene: TRBD1
CDR3aa: CATSDTGAWHYNEQFF
CDR3nt: TGTGCCACCAGTGACACAGGGGCCTGGCACTACAATGAGCAGTTCTTC

j_gene: TRBJ2-1
v_gene: TRBV7-7
abundance: .
d_gene: TRBD2
CDR3aa: CASSLPILGDYSVNEQFF
CDR3nt: TGTGCCAGCAGCTTACCGATTCTAGGGGACTACTCCGTCAATGAGCAGTTCTTC

j_gene: TRBJ1-1
v_gene: TRBV30
abundance: .
d_gene: TRBD1
CDR3aa: CAWSVQRFRGLTEAFF
CDR3nt: TGTGCCTGGAGTGTACAGCGATTCAGGGGGCTCACTGAAGCTTTCTTT

j_gene: TRBJ1-2
v_gene: TRBV6-1
abundance: .
d_gene: .
CDR3aa: CASSDSGRGYGYTF
CDR3nt: TGTGCCAGCAGTGATTCGGGTAGGGGGTATGGCTACACCTTC

j_gene: TRBJ1-2
v_gene: TRBV7-2
abundance: .
d_gene: TRBD1
CDR3aa: CASSLGAGGRVYGYTF
CDR3nt: TGTGCCAGCAGCTTAGGGGCAGGGGGCAGAGTTTATGGCTACACCTTC

j_gene: TRBJ2-7
v_gene: TRBV2
abundance: .
d_gene: .
CDR3aa: CASSRDSNSYEQYF
CDR3nt: TGTGCCAGCAGTAGGGACTCCAACTCCTACGAGCAGTACTTC

j_gene: TRBJ2-5
v_gene: TRBV19
abundance: once
d_gene: .
CDR3aa: CASSISRETQYF
CDR3nt: TGTGCCAGTAGTATTAGTCGGGAGACCCAGTACTTC

j_gene: TRBJ2-5
v_gene: TRBV29-1
abundance: few
d_gene: TRBD2
CDR3aa: CSVVFGLAGGGETQYF
CDR3nt: TGCAGCGTTGTGTTCGGACTAGCGGGAGGAGGTGAGACCCAGTACTTC

j_gene: TRBJ2-2
v_gene: TRBV14
abundance: .
d_gene: .
CDR3aa: CASSQVEAGELFF
CDR3nt: TGTGCCAGCAGCCAAGTAGAGGCCGGGGAGCTGTTTTTT

j_gene: TRBJ1-2
v_gene: TRBV15
abundance: .
d_gene: .
CDR3aa: CATSTREQNGYTF
CDR3nt: TGTGCCACCAGCACTCGAGAGCAAAATGGCTACACCTTC

j_gene: TRBJ2-5
v_gene: TRBV15
abundance: .
d_gene: TRBD2
CDR3aa: CATSRAFRLAGVGETQYF
CDR3nt: TGTGCCACCAGCAGAGCGTTTAGGCTAGCGGGAGTTGGTGAGACCCAGTACTTC

j_gene: TRBJ2-2
v_gene: TRBV19
abundance: .
d_gene: TRBD1
CDR3aa: CASSMGPDRDITGELFF
CDR3nt: TGTGCCAGTAGTATGGGACCTGACAGGGATATAACCGGGGAGCTGTTTTTT

j_gene: TRBJ2-7
v_gene: TRBV18
abundance: .
d_gene: TRBD2
CDR3aa: CASSNDPGLVGEQYF
CDR3nt: TGTGCCAGCTCGAACGATCCGGGACTAGTCGGCGAGCAGTACTTC

j_gene: TRBJ1-2
v_gene: TRBV30
abundance: .
d_gene: .
CDR3aa: CAWSPERGYGYTF
CDR3nt: TGTGCCTGGAGTCCAGAGAGGGGGTATGGCTACACCTTC

j_gene: TRBJ2-1
v_gene: TRBV5-1
abundance: .
d_gene: TRBD2
CDR3aa: CASSSLAGGANEQFF
CDR3nt: TGCGCCAGCAGCTCGCTAGCGGGGGGCGCAAATGAGCAGTTCTTC

j_gene: TRBJ2-1
v_gene: TRBV5-1
abundance: .
d_gene: .
CDR3aa: CASSSAGSSYNEQFF
CDR3nt: TGCGCCAGCAGCTCGGCGGGGAGCTCCTACAATGAGCAGTTCTTC

j_gene: TRBJ1-2
v_gene: TRBV3-1/TRBV3-2
abundance: .
d_gene: .
CDR3aa: CASSHRETGYTF
CDR3nt: TGTGCCAGCAGCCACAGGGAAACTGGCTACACCTTC

j_gene: TRBJ1-5
v_gene: TRBV28
abundance: .
d_gene: TRBD1
CDR3aa: CASSYSISGTDSNQPQHF
CDR3nt: TGTGCCAGCAGCTATTCCATCTCCGGGACAGATAGCAATCAGCCCCAGCATTTT

j_gene: TRBJ2-5
v_gene: TRBV11-3
abundance: .
d_gene: .
CDR3aa: CASSLGTGQETQYF
CDR3nt: TGTGCCAGCAGCCTCGGCACAGGGCAAGAGACCCAGTACTTC

j_gene: TRBJ2-1
v_gene: TRBV27
abundance: .
d_gene: TRBD1
CDR3aa: CASSADRGHYNEQFF
CDR3nt: TGTGCCAGCAGTGCCGACAGGGGGCACTACAATGAGCAGTTCTTC

j_gene: TRBJ2-3
v_gene: TRBV6-4
abundance: few
d_gene: TRBD2
CDR3aa: CASSDSASGGTDTQYF
CDR3nt: TGTGCCAGCAGTGACTCGGCTAGCGGGGGCACAGATACGCAGTATTTT

j_gene: TRBJ2-3
v_gene: TRBV6-1
abundance: .
d_gene: TRBD1
CDR3aa: CASSDHRGATDTQYF
CDR3nt: TGTGCCAGCAGTGACCACAGGGGCGCGACAGATACGCAGTATTTT

j_gene: TRBJ2-1
v_gene: TRBV15
abundance: .
d_gene: .
CDR3aa: CATSSVSVRGYNEQFF
CDR3nt: TGTGCCACCAGCAGCGTTAGCGTCCGTGGCTACAATGAGCAGTTCTTC

j_gene: TRBJ2-1
v_gene: TRBV7-9
abundance: medium-sized
d_gene: TRBD2
CDR3aa: CASSLGTSGSEQFF
CDR3nt: TGTGCCAGCAGCTTAGGGACTAGCGGGAGTGAGCAGTTCTTC

j_gene: TRBJ1-6
v_gene: TRBV29-1
abundance: .
d_gene: .
CDR3aa: CSVLPYGSYNSPLHF
CDR3nt: TGCAGCGTTCTCCCCTACGGGTCCTATAATTCACCCCTCCACTTT

j_gene: TRBJ2-7
v_gene: TRBV27
abundance: few
d_gene: .
CDR3aa: CASSLGQTSYEQYF
CDR3nt: TGTGCCAGCAGTTTGGGGCAGACCTCCTACGAGCAGTACTTC

j_gene: TRBJ1-1
v_gene: TRBV5-1
abundance: .
d_gene: TRBD1
CDR3aa: CASSLTGQAYTEAFF
CDR3nt: TGCGCCAGCAGCTTGACGGGACAGGCTTACACTGAAGCTTTCTTT

j_gene: TRBJ1-1
v_gene: TRBV2
abundance: .
d_gene: .
CDR3aa: CASTSEGGTEAFF
CDR3nt: TGTGCCAGCACCTCGGAAGGGGGCACTGAAGCTTTCTTT

j_gene: TRBJ1-2
v_gene: TRBV28
abundance: .
d_gene: .
CDR3aa: CASSRPPARSNYGYTF
CDR3nt: TGTGCCAGCAGTCGCCCGCCGGCCCGGAGTAACTATGGCTACACCTTC

j_gene: TRBJ1-2
v_gene: TRBV27
abundance: many
d_gene: TRBD1
CDR3aa: CASSSVAGGGYGYTF
CDR3nt: TGTGCCAGCAGTTCCGTCGCAGGGGGAGGTTATGGCTACACCTTC

j_gene: TRBJ2-7
v_gene: TRBV10-2
abundance: .
d_gene: .
CDR3aa: CASLDREASEQYF
CDR3nt: TGCGCCAGCCTCGACAGGGAGGCGAGCGAGCAGTACTTC

j_gene: TRBJ1-4
v_gene: TRBV12-2
abundance: many
d_gene: .
CDR3aa: CASRLALTGVGNSGEKLFF
CDR3nt: TGTGCAAGTCGCTTAGCCCTTACAGGGGTAGGGAATAGTGGGGAAAAACTGTTTTTT

j_gene: TRBJ2-4
v_gene: TRBV2
abundance: .
d_gene: TRBD1
CDR3aa: CASSPPRSGTGRGNIQYF
CDR3nt: TGTGCCAGCAGCCCTCCACGCTCCGGGACAGGGAGAGGGAACATTCAGTACTTC

j_gene: TRBJ2-1
v_gene: TRBV30
abundance: .
d_gene: TRBD1
CDR3aa: CAWSGDRGYNEQFF
CDR3nt: TGTGCCTGGAGCGGGGACAGGGGGTACAATGAGCAGTTCTTC

j_gene: TRBJ2-3
v_gene: TRBV20-1
abundance: .
d_gene: TRBD2
CDR3aa: CSASGGDTQYF
CDR3nt: TGCAGTGCTTCGGGAGGCGATACGCAGTATTTT

j_gene: TRBJ1-2
v_gene: TRBV7-9
abundance: once
d_gene: TRBD1
CDR3aa: CASSLLRTGGKGYTF
CDR3nt: TGTGCCAGCAGCTTATTACGGACAGGGGGTAAAGGCTACACCTTC

j_gene: TRBJ1-2
v_gene: TRBV2
abundance: .
d_gene: .
CDR3aa: CASSVARRDNYGYTF
CDR3nt: TGTGCCAGCAGTGTAGCGCGGAGGGACAACTATGGCTACACCTTC

j_gene: TRBJ2-7
v_gene: TRBV4-2
abundance: few
d_gene: TRBD2
CDR3aa: CASSQEGPTSAKSSYEQYF
CDR3nt: TGTGCCAGCAGCCAAGAAGGGCCTACTAGCGCGAAGAGCTCCTACGAGCAGTACTTC

j_gene: TRBJ1-4
v_gene: TRBV5-4
abundance: .
d_gene: TRBD1
CDR3aa: CASSSTRQGKLQEKLFF
CDR3nt: TGTGCCAGCAGCTCAACTCGACAGGGGAAACTTCAGGAAAAACTGTTTTTT

j_gene: TRBJ2-7
v_gene: TRBV15
abundance: few
d_gene: .
CDR3aa: CATSRDRGTYEQYF
CDR3nt: TGTGCCACCAGCAGAGATCGGGGGACCTACGAGCAGTACTTC

j_gene: TRBJ2-1
v_gene: TRBV30
abundance: .
d_gene: .
CDR3aa: CAWVPGGLRIYNEQFF
CDR3nt: TGTGCCTGGGTACCGGGCGGGCTTAGAATCTACAATGAGCAGTTCTTC

j_gene: TRBJ2-7
v_gene: TRBV18
abundance: .
d_gene: TRBD1
CDR3aa: CASSQFRDSSYEQYF
CDR3nt: TGTGCCAGCTCTCAGTTCCGGGACAGCTCCTACGAGCAGTACTTC

j_gene: TRBJ2-7
v_gene: TRBV2
abundance: few
d_gene: TRBD1
CDR3aa: CASLPGTGFYEQYF
CDR3nt: TGTGCCAGCCTTCCCGGGACAGGGTTCTACGAGCAGTACTTC

j_gene: TRBJ1-1
v_gene: TRBV2
abundance: .
d_gene: TRBD1
CDR3aa: CASSFNRGNTEAFF
CDR3nt: TGTGCCAGCAGTTTTAACAGGGGGAACACTGAAGCTTTCTTT

j_gene: TRBJ2-1
v_gene: TRBV3-1/TRBV3-2
abundance: once
d_gene: .
CDR3aa: CASSQGGSYNEQFF
CDR3nt: TGTGCCAGCAGCCAAGGAGGGTCCTACAATGAGCAGTTCTTC

j_gene: TRBJ1-2
v_gene: TRBV2
abundance: .
d_gene: .
CDR3aa: CACERDGYGYTF
CDR3nt: TGTGCCTGTGAGCGGGACGGCTATGGCTACACCTTC

j_gene: TRBJ2-3
v_gene: TRBV11-2
abundance: .
d_gene: .
CDR3aa: CASGHWGGTDTQYF
CDR3nt: TGTGCCAGCGGCCACTGGGGGGGCACAGATACGCAGTATTTT

j_gene: TRBJ1-2
v_gene: TRBV14
abundance: large
d_gene: TRBD1
CDR3aa: CASSHEGQGVYGYTF
CDR3nt: TGTGCCAGCAGCCATGAGGGACAGGGAGTCTATGGCTACACCTTC

j_gene: TRBJ2-1
v_gene: TRBV3-1/TRBV3-2
abundance: .
d_gene: TRBD2
CDR3aa: CASSPWTSGANNEQFF
CDR3nt: TGTGCCAGCAGCCCGTGGACTAGCGGGGCAAACAATGAGCAGTTCTTC

j_gene: TRBJ2-7
v_gene: TRBV4-1
abundance: once
d_gene: TRBD1
CDR3aa: CASSQSPGQGAAYEQYF
CDR3nt: TGCGCCAGCAGCCAATCACCGGGACAGGGGGCGGCCTACGAGCAGTACTTC

j_gene: TRBJ2-1
v_gene: TRBV9
abundance: .
d_gene: TRBD2
CDR3aa: CASSVSGTSNEQFF
CDR3nt: TGTGCCAGCAGCGTATCCGGGACTAGCAATGAGCAGTTCTTC

j_gene: TRBJ2-2
v_gene: TRBV28
abundance: .
d_gene: TRBD2
CDR3aa: CASGKAGVNTGELFF
CDR3nt: TGTGCCAGCGGAAAAGCGGGAGTGAACACCGGGGAGCTGTTTTTT

j_gene: TRBJ1-1
v_gene: TRBV6-5
abundance: .
d_gene: .
CDR3aa: CASNREFTEAFF
CDR3nt: TGTGCCAGTAACAGGGAATTCACTGAAGCTTTCTTT

j_gene: TRBJ1-4
v_gene: TRBV7-9
abundance: .
d_gene: .
CDR3aa: CASSFGRGSTNEKLFF
CDR3nt: TGTGCCAGCAGCTTTGGGAGGGGTTCAACTAATGAAAAACTGTTTTTT